Below are 21 T cell receptor beta chains sequenced from a single sample in a study of cytomegalovirus exposure and HLA in healthy donors. The PCR ran on 60 Vbeta and 13 Jbeta primers. Sequencing was performed with immunoSEQ multiplex PCR; in TCRdb, only in-frame clones are kept and a portion is missing. The data show over 80,000 clones, around 72% seen once. Sequencing was done on a sample of PBMCs. The receptors here all came from a middle-aged man in good health and CMV-seronegative.

This chain uses TRBV28 with TRBJ1-1, with D tentatively TRBD1 (6 bases). The V gene's germline CDR1 is MDHEN and CDR2 SYDVKM. This CDR3 region has 16 residues. V lost 4 bases, J lost 1 base, and 16 bases lay in between. CDR3 sequence reads: CASSSMGHPGNTEAFF. The DNA for the CDR3 is TGTGCCAGCAGTTCAATGGGACACCCGGGGAACACTGAAGCTTTCTTT.

The chain is built from TRBV7-2 and TRBJ2-7; D not resolved. V lost 2 bases, J lost 0 bases, and 11 bases lay in between. The CDR3 totals 15 residues. Germline V CDR1 and CDR2: SGHTA, FQGNSA. The CDR3 DNA reads as TGTGCCAGCAGCTTAAAATCAATGAGCTCCTACGAGCAGTACTTC. Encoded protein: CASSLKSMSSYEQYF.

The chain joins TRBV5-5 to TRBJ2-1, with 8 bases aligning to TRBD1. There are 16 residues in the CDR3. V shed 7 bases and J 1 base; nucleotides not matched to a gene: 10. Germline loops: CDR1 SGHKS, CDR2 YYEKEE (reference sequence). CDR3 sequence (DNA): TGTGCCAGCCGCCAGGGGGCACAGGATTCCTACAATGAGCAGTTCTTC. Amino acids: CASRQGAQDSYNEQFF.

The chain couples TRBV5-1 to TRBJ2-1, with a weak D call TRBD2 (6 bases). CDR1 and CDR2 (germline): SGHRS, YFSETQ. The ends were cut back, 0 bases at V and 7 bases at J, with 11 bases in the middle. This CDR3 has 14 amino acids. Written as DNA, the CDR3 is TGCGCCAGCAGCTTGGCCTCGGAGGGGAATGAGCAGTTCTTC. Its translation: CASSLASEGNEQFF.

The CDR3 sequence: CASSLQSVSYNEQFF. The CDR3 region has the DNA TGTGCCAGCAGCTTACAGTCAGTCTCCTACAATGAGCAGTTCTTC. The chain recombines TRBV7-9 with TRBJ2-1; D gene uncertain. Germline V gene lookup returns CDR1 SEHNR and CDR2 FQNEAQ (reference sequence). The CDR3 runs 15 residues. V was pared by 2 bases and J by 0 bases, with 8 bases between. Based on the CDR3 plus reference TRBV7-9 and TRBJ2-1, the full variable domain is DTGVSQNPRHKITKRGQNVTFRCDPISEHNRLYWYRQTLGQGPEFLTYFQNEAQLEKSRLLSDRFSAERPKGSFSTLEIQRTEQGDSAMYLCASSLQSVSYNEQFFGPGTRLTVL.

The chain is built from TRBV18 and TRBJ2-1; D is possibly TRBD2 (5 bases). Trimming took off 1 base at V and 5 bases at J, with 9 bases between the two ends. The CDR3 extends over 14 amino acids. Per the germline V gene, CDR1 is KGHSH and CDR2 is LQKENI. CDR3 loop: CASSPRSGNNEQFF. The CDR3 coding sequence is TGTGCCAGCTCACCACGATCCGGGAACAATGAGCAGTTCTTC.

This chain connects TRBV19 to TRBJ1-1; D is possibly TRBD1 (5 bases). This CDR3 comprises 15 residues. V was clipped by 2 bases and J by 4 bases, with 14 bases between them. In germline, CDR1 is LNHDA, CDR2 SQIVND (reference sequence). The CDR3 nucleotides are TGTGCCAGTAGTATACAGCCTGGCAGGGCCACTGAAGCTTTCTTT. Translation gives CASSIQPGRATEAFF.

This chain links TRBV29-1 with TRBJ2-3, with a tentative D call TRBD2 (5 bases). Germline V lookup: CDR1 SQVTM, CDR2 ANQGSEA. The CDR3 is 11 residues long. The V end was cut by 4 bases, the J end by 14 bases, with 16 bases between. This chain's CDR3 is CSVGGPSLRYF. CDR3 nucleotides: TGCAGCGTTGGAGGGCCCTCACTCAGGTATTTT.

The V gene is TRBV2, the J gene TRBJ2-7; D gene uncertain. The CDR3 covers 12 residues. Germline V CDR1 and CDR2: SNHLY, FYNNEI. Trimming removed 6 bases at V and 0 bases at J, with 6 bases between. The CDR3 loop is CASRGDSYEQYF. The CDR3 bases are TGTGCCAGCAGGGGCGACTCCTACGAGCAGTACTTC.

The table lists this clone with a count of one. The rearrangement joins TRBV6-6 to TRBJ2-5; 9 bases align to TRBD2. Germline CDR1 reads MNHNY; CDR2 reads SVGAGI (reference sequence). There are 15 residues in the CDR3. Trimming cost V 2 bases and J 5 bases; bases outside gene matches: 6. The CDR3 sequence is CASSYTVAGVETQYF. The DNA of the CDR3 is TGTGCCAGCAGTTACACGGTAGCGGGGGTGGAGACCCAGTACTTC.

This rearrangement joins TRBV7-8 to TRBJ2-7; 9 nucleotides align to TRBD1. CDR1 SGHVS and CDR2 FQNEAQ come from the germline V gene. V lost 2 bases, J lost 6 bases, and 11 bases stayed unmatched. There are 16 residues in the CDR3. CDR3 amino acids: CASSLIPGQGTIEQYF. CDR3 DNA sequence: TGTGCCAGCAGCTTAATTCCGGGACAGGGTACTATCGAGCAGTACTTC.

The chain is built from TRBV16 and TRBJ1-4; D might be TRBD1 (5 bases). The ends were cut back, 6 bases at V and 5 bases at J, with 16 bases in the middle. The germline V gene has CDR1 KGHSY and CDR2 FQNENV. The CDR3 has 15 amino acids. CDR3 bases: TGTGCCAGCAGTCATCAGGGCAGCTCAAATGAAAAACTGTTTTTT. It encodes CASSHQGSSNEKLFF.

V gene TRBV7-9 combines with J gene TRBJ1-4; no clear D. The germline V gene has CDR1 SEHNR and CDR2 FQNEAQ (reference sequence). Trimming stripped 8 bases from V and 8 bases from J, with 18 bases between. The CDR3 sequence is 14 residues long. The CDR3 bases are TGTGCCAGCCTCAACACCGGGTTCGGAGAAAAACTGTTTTTT. Its protein product is CASLNTGFGEKLFF.

V gene TRBV13 combines with J gene TRBJ2-7; tentatively, D is TRBD1 (6 bases). Germline V gene data show CDR1 as PRHDT and CDR2 as FYEKMQ (reference sequence). This CDR3 contains 12 residues. The V and J ends lost 5 bases and 3 bases respectively, with 8 bases between them. The CDR3 coding sequence is TGTGCCAGCAGCCCACAGGGCTACGAGCAGTACTTC. This codes for CASSPQGYEQYF.

The chain is built from TRBV7-8 and TRBJ1-1; D is uncertain. The CDR3 length is 14 residues. Looked up from germline, CDR1 is SGHVS and CDR2 is FQNEAQ. V was shortened by 0 bases and J by 5 bases, with 10 bases between the two germline ends. In DNA form, the CDR3 reads TGTGCCAGCAGCTTAGCGGCGGGTGGGACTGAAGCTTTCTTT. Translating gives CASSLAAGGTEAFF.

The rearrangement links TRBV5-1 to TRBJ2-6; TRBD1 is a possible D gene (5 bases). The CDR3 length is 16 residues. The V end lost 5 bases, the J end lost 1 base, and 13 bases lay between the germline ends. In germline, CDR1 is SGHRS, CDR2 YFSETQ. CDR3 amino acids: CASRPGRVSGANVLTF. The CDR3, as DNA: TGCGCCAGCAGACCGGGCAGGGTTTCTGGGGCCAACGTCCTGACTTTC. The full variable domain, rest sourced from reference TRBV5-1 and TRBJ2-6, is KAGVTQTPRYLIKTRGQQVTLSCSPISGHRSVSWYQQTPGQGLQFLFEYFSETQRNKGNFPGRFSGRQFSNSRSEMNVSTLELGDSALYLCASRPGRVSGANVLTFGAGSRLTVL.

The chain employs TRBV28 and TRBJ2-5; 7 bases match TRBD1. The V gene end was trimmed by 7 bases and the J gene end by 5 bases; junction bases not matched to a gene: 7. CDR3 length: 13 amino acids. Germline V gene lookup returns CDR1 MDHEN and CDR2 SYDVKM. The CDR3 nucleotides read TGTGCCAGCATACGTGAGGGGGCGGAGACCCAGTACTTC. Translation gives CASIREGAETQYF. Combining the CDR3 with reference TRBV28 and TRBJ2-5 gives the whole variable domain DVKVTQSSRYLVKRTGEKVFLECVQDMDHENMFWYRQDPGLGLRLIYFSYDVKMKEKGDIPEGYSVSREKKERFSLILESASTNQTSMYLCASIREGAETQYFGPGTRLLVL.

The V and J genes are TRBV7-9 and TRBJ1-2, with TRBD1 as a possible D gene (5 bases). The CDR3 contains 15 residues. V was clipped by 2 bases and J by 8 bases, with 18 bases between them. Germline CDR1 SEHNR, CDR2 FQNEAQ (reference sequence). CDR3 sequence reads: CASSLFGGLPEGYTF. As DNA, the CDR3 is TGTGCCAGCAGCTTATTCGGGGGACTACCGGAGGGCTACACCTTC.

This clone was seen a single time. V gene TRBV5-5 combines with J gene TRBJ1-1; possible D gene TRBD1, 6 bases. The germline V gene encodes CDR1 SGHKS and CDR2 YYEKEE (reference sequence). V shed 0 bases and J shed 4 bases, with 7 bases lying between them. The CDR3 length is 13 residues. This CDR3 reads CASSLEGGTEAFF. The CDR3 coding sequence is TGTGCCAGCAGCTTGGAAGGGGGCACTGAAGCTTTCTTT.

The rearrangement links TRBV4-3 to TRBJ2-3, with D possibly TRBD2 on 5 matching bases. Germline-derived CDR1 and CDR2 are LGHNA and YSLEER. Trimming cost V 9 bases and J 2 bases, with 15 bases left between them. This CDR3 region has 14 residues. The CDR3 DNA reads as TGCGCCAGTTCACGAGGACTTCTCACAGATACGCAGTATTTT. The encoded protein is CASSRGLLTDTQYF.

This clone appeared a few times. The chain couples TRBV11-1 to TRBJ2-5; TRBD1 aligns across 7 bases. Looked up from germline, CDR1 is SGHAT and CDR2 is FQDESV (reference sequence). J was trimmed by 3 bases and V by 4 bases; bases with no gene match: 11. CDR3 length: 16 residues. The CDR3 DNA follows: TGTGCCAGCAGCTCCACAGCCGGGACAGAAGAAGAGACCCAGTACTTC. Translating it yields CASSSTAGTEEETQYF.